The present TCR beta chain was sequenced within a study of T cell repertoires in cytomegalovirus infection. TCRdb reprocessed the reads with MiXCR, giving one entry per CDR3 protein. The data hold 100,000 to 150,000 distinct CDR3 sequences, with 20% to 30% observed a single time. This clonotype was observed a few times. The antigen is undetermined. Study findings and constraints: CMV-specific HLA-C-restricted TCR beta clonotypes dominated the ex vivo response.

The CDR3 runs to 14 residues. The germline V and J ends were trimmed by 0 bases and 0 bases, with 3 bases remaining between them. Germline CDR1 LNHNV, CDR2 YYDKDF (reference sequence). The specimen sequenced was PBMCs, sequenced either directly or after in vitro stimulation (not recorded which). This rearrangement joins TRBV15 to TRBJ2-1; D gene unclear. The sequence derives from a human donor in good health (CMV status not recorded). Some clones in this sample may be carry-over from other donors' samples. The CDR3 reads CATSREGSYNEQFF. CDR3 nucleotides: TGTGCCACCAGCAGAGAGGGCTCCTACAATGAGCAGTTCTTC.